These 11 T cell receptor beta chains share one sample of origin, sequenced in a study of regulatory T cells in long-lasting Graves disease. According to the study, TCR beta libraries were built with iRepertoire HTBI primers and CDR3-region Arm-PCR. TCRdb re-derived calls from the multiplex PCR reads in MiXCR, one entry per CDR3 protein. The table records a few hundred thousand distinct CDR3 sequences, 14% to 15% of them present only once. As to time point: newly diagnosed GD, antithyroid drugs for less than 3 months. Extracted PBMC RNA gave rise to the TCR library. The same data also contributed to another study, on T cells in Graves' hyperthyroidism and ophthalmopathy.

Material: peripheral blood mononuclear cells (PBMCs), obtained at new diagnosis, from a patient treated with antithyroid drugs. The source of these receptors is a woman in her forties with Graves disease.

The V gene is TRBV5-1, the J gene TRBJ2-7, with 9 bases matching TRBD1. The CDR3 totals 15 residues. Per germline, CDR1 SGHRS and CDR2 YFSETQ. Trimming removed 3 bases from V and 2 bases from J; junction bases left unmatched: 6. The CDR3: CASSSSGQGPYEQYF. CDR3 coding DNA: TGCGCCAGCAGCTCTTCGGGACAGGGCCCCTACGAGCAGTACTTC.

V usage is TRBV7-3 and J usage is TRBJ2-7; the D is unclear. Trimming left V 10 bases short and J 3 bases short, with 16 bases between. Germline V gives CDR1 SGHTA, CDR2 FQGTGA. The CDR3 has 13 amino acids. For the CDR3, the DNA is TGTGCCAACCCGGAAGTCCCGGACTACGAGCAGTACTTC. This sequence encodes CANPEVPDYEQYF.

This clonotype was observed many times. The chain carries TRBV5-6 and TRBJ1-3; D gene unclear. Germline CDR1 SGHDT, CDR2 YYEEEE. This CDR3 region has 14 residues. V was shortened by 2 bases and J by 0 bases, with 6 bases between the two germline ends. In DNA, the CDR3 is TGTGCCAGCAGCTTCCGGAACTCTGGAAACACCATATATTTT. It is translated as CASSFRNSGNTIYF.

This clonotype showed up many times. The chain combines TRBV28 with TRBJ2-7; D is possibly TRBD1 (6 bases). CDR1 is MDHEN and CDR2 is SYDVKM in the germline V gene. Trimming took off 3 bases at V and 3 bases at J, with 9 bases between the two ends. This CDR3 contains 13 residues. This CDR3 reads CASSLVQGYEQYF. The CDR3 DNA follows: TGTGCCAGCAGTTTGGTACAGGGCTACGAGCAGTACTTC.

This clonotype was counted at least ten times. The chain joins TRBV20-1 to TRBJ2-1; 7 positions agree with TRBD1. The ends lost 2 bases at V and 8 bases at J; junction bases unmatched: 0. This CDR3 comprises 11 residues. Germline CDR1 DFQATT, CDR2 SNEGSKA (reference sequence). CDR3 sequence reads: CSARQGDEQFF. CDR3 in DNA: TGCAGTGCTAGACAGGGGGATGAGCAGTTCTTC.

The chain has TRBV6-2 or TRBV6-3 and TRBJ2-2; a weak D match, TRBD2 (6 bases). This CDR3 is 18 amino acids long. V was trimmed by 4 bases and J by 0 bases, leaving 18 bases between them. Germline CDR1 reads MNHEY; CDR2 reads SVGEGT. The CDR3 here is CASSFPRTTGANTGELFF. In DNA, the CDR3 is TGTGCCAGCAGTTTTCCGAGGACTACAGGCGCGAACACCGGGGAGCTGTTTTTT.

This clonotype was observed many times. V usage is TRBV19 and J usage is TRBJ2-5; D could derive from TRBD1 or TRBD2 (5 bases each). The V gene lost 6 bases and the J gene lost 2 bases, with 19 bases spanning the gap. The CDR3 totals 16 residues. Germline V CDR1 and CDR2: LNHDA, SQIVND (reference sequence). The CDR3 here is CASRQAGARLQETQYF. The CDR3 coding sequence is TGTGCCAGTAGGCAGGCCGGGGCCAGGTTGCAAGAGACCCAGTACTTC.

The V and J genes are TRBV2 and TRBJ1-2; TRBD1 might be the D (5 bases). The CDR3 has 14 residues. V lost 4 bases and J lost 4, with 13 bases in between. The germline V gene encodes CDR1 SNHLY and CDR2 FYNNEI. CDR3 region: CASSGDGRSYGYTF. As DNA, the CDR3 is TGTGCCAGCAGTGGGGACGGAAGGAGCTATGGCTACACCTTC.

In this sample, this clonotype turned up many times. This chain links TRBV20-1 with TRBJ1-1; the D is unclear. This CDR3 region has 12 residues. Between the trimmed V and J ends, which lost 5 bases and 0 bases, there was a span of 7 bases. Germline CDR1 is DFQATT and CDR2 is SNEGSKA (reference sequence). The CDR3 coding sequence is TGCAGTGCTGCACAAATGAACACTGAAGCTTTCTTT. Amino acids: CSAAQMNTEAFF.

The table lists this clonotype with many counts. V and J are TRBV10-3 and TRBJ1-6; 9 positions agree with TRBD1. Germline assignment: CDR1 ENHRY and CDR2 SYGVKD. The CDR3 contains 16 residues. With 2 bases clipped from V and 7 bases from J, the junction kept 6 bases outside the gene matches. The CDR3 nucleotides read TGTGCCATCAGTGAGGCCGCCGGGACAGGGAATTCACCCCTCCACTTT. The encoded protein is CAISEAAGTGNSPLHF.

The V and J genes are TRBV4-1 and TRBJ2-2; 12 bases match TRBD2. In germline, CDR1 is MGHRA, CDR2 YSYEKL. The CDR3 spans 16 residues. Unmatched junction bases numbered 7, after V lost 3 bases and J lost 8 bases. CDR3 sequence (DNA): TGCGCCAGCAGCCAGCCTACTAGCGGGAGGTCTGGGGAGCTGTTTTTT. Its protein product is CASSQPTSGRSGELFF.